This is a list of T cell receptor beta chains from one sample in a study of T cell repertoires in aging, cancer and after chemotherapy. TCRdb itself ran the multiplex PCR reads through MiXCR, one entry per CDR3 protein. The repertoire consists of some 9,300 distinct CDR3 sequences, with roughly two fifths occurring once and the leading ten covering 1.5% to 2%. Source material: blood. Receptor source: a human donor in good health. Both conserved end residues are part of each CDR3. Each record gives: D gene, J gene, CDR3 length, clone size, V gene, CDR3 DNA, CDR3 protein. D genes are given only for firm matches. Size values are once, few and many counts, or a class for expanded clones, and some rows have none.

D gene: TRBD1
J gene: TRBJ1-5
CDR3 length: 14
clone size: few
V gene: TRBV6-4
CDR3 DNA: TGTGCCAGCACCCAAGGACAGGGGAATCAGCCCCAGCATTTT
CDR3 protein: CASTQGQGNQPQHF

D gene: .
J gene: TRBJ2-7
CDR3 length: 12
clone size: few
V gene: TRBV11-2
CDR3 DNA: TGTGCCAGCAGCTTAGGGACTACTAAGCCGTACTTC
CDR3 protein: CASSLGTTKPYF

D gene: .
J gene: TRBJ1-2
CDR3 length: 16
clone size: .
V gene: TRBV18
CDR3 DNA: TGTGCCAGCTCACCACCCCCCAGGACCCCAGAGGGTGGCTACACCTTC
CDR3 protein: CASSPPPRTPEGGYTF

D gene: .
J gene: TRBJ2-3
CDR3 length: 14
clone size: few
V gene: TRBV20-1
CDR3 DNA: TGCAGTGCCCAAACGGTGGGCCGCACAGATACGCAGTATTTT
CDR3 protein: CSAQTVGRTDTQYF

D gene: .
J gene: TRBJ1-5
CDR3 length: 13
clone size: .
V gene: TRBV6-5
CDR3 DNA: TGTGCCAGCAGTTACGAACCCCGCGCTCCCCAGCATTTT
CDR3 protein: CASSYEPRAPQHF

D gene: .
J gene: TRBJ2-5
CDR3 length: 12
clone size: once
V gene: TRBV6-5
CDR3 DNA: TGTGCCAGCAGTGAGTGGGAAGAGACCCAGTACTTC
CDR3 protein: CASSEWEETQYF

D gene: .
J gene: TRBJ1-6
CDR3 length: 12
clone size: .
V gene: TRBV6-5
CDR3 DNA: TGTGCCAGCAGTTACCGGGGTTCACCCCTCCACTTT
CDR3 protein: CASSYRGSPLHF

D gene: TRBD1
J gene: TRBJ1-4
CDR3 length: 14
clone size: few
V gene: TRBV30
CDR3 DNA: TGTGCCTGGAGTGCAGGGGGCTATAATGAAAAACTGTTTTTT
CDR3 protein: CAWSAGGYNEKLFF

D gene: .
J gene: TRBJ1-5
CDR3 length: 17
clone size: .
V gene: TRBV5-4
CDR3 DNA: TGTGCCAGCAGCTTAGAGTTTGAGCTTTTGAGCAATCAGCCCCAGCATTTT
CDR3 protein: CASSLEFELLSNQPQHF

D gene: .
J gene: TRBJ2-1
CDR3 length: 16
clone size: .
V gene: TRBV6-2/TRBV6-3
CDR3 DNA: TGTGCCAGCAGGCCGACTAGTGGCAGGTCCTACAATGAGCAGTTCTTC
CDR3 protein: CASRPTSGRSYNEQFF

D gene: .
J gene: TRBJ1-1
CDR3 length: 13
clone size: .
V gene: TRBV7-3
CDR3 DNA: TGTGCCAGCAGCTTCCAGGGTGGGGCTGAAGCTTTCTTT
CDR3 protein: CASSFQGGAEAFF

D gene: .
J gene: TRBJ1-2
CDR3 length: 15
clone size: .
V gene: TRBV29-1
CDR3 DNA: TGCAGCGTTGAAGGGTCGGGGGCGCATTTCTATGGCTACACCTTC
CDR3 protein: CSVEGSGAHFYGYTF

D gene: .
J gene: TRBJ1-1
CDR3 length: 13
clone size: .
V gene: TRBV12-3/TRBV12-4
CDR3 DNA: TGTGCCAGCAGTTTAGGGCTTAACACTGAAGCTTTCTTT
CDR3 protein: CASSLGLNTEAFF

D gene: .
J gene: TRBJ2-7
CDR3 length: 12
clone size: few
V gene: TRBV20-1
CDR3 DNA: TGCAGTGCTACGGCAACTAGCTACGAGCAGTACTTC
CDR3 protein: CSATATSYEQYF

D gene: .
J gene: TRBJ1-5
CDR3 length: 14
clone size: few
V gene: TRBV6-5
CDR3 DNA: TGTGCCAGCAGTTACTCGAGGGTCGGGCAGCCCCAGCATTTT
CDR3 protein: CASSYSRVGQPQHF

D gene: .
J gene: TRBJ1-1
CDR3 length: 13
clone size: .
V gene: TRBV6-5
CDR3 DNA: TGTGCCAGCACGCAGGGAGGAGACACTGAAGCTTTCTTT
CDR3 protein: CASTQGGDTEAFF

D gene: TRBD1
J gene: TRBJ1-2
CDR3 length: 12
clone size: few
V gene: TRBV10-3
CDR3 DNA: TGTGCCATCAGGGGACAGGGCTTGGGCTACACCTTC
CDR3 protein: CAIRGQGLGYTF

D gene: .
J gene: TRBJ2-2
CDR3 length: 15
clone size: .
V gene: TRBV5-1
CDR3 DNA: TGCGCCAGCAGCCAAGGGGCCCTGACAGGCGGGGAGCTGTTTTTT
CDR3 protein: CASSQGALTGGELFF

D gene: TRBD1
J gene: TRBJ1-3
CDR3 length: 13
clone size: few
V gene: TRBV29-1
CDR3 DNA: TGCAGCATCCGACAGGGCTCTGGAAACACCATATATTTT
CDR3 protein: CSIRQGSGNTIYF

D gene: TRBD1
J gene: TRBJ2-6
CDR3 length: 16
clone size: .
V gene: TRBV7-3
CDR3 DNA: TGTGCCAGCAGCCGTACCCGGACAGGTGGGGCCAACGTCCTGACTTTC
CDR3 protein: CASSRTRTGGANVLTF

D gene: .
J gene: TRBJ1-2
CDR3 length: 14
clone size: few
V gene: TRBV30
CDR3 DNA: TGTGCCTGGAGGGAGACAGGTTCTTACTATGGCTACACCTTC
CDR3 protein: CAWRETGSYYGYTF

D gene: .
J gene: TRBJ2-5
CDR3 length: 14
clone size: .
V gene: TRBV7-2
CDR3 DNA: TGTGCCAGCAGCCAAGAGGGTCTCTACGAGACCCAGTACTTC
CDR3 protein: CASSQEGLYETQYF

D gene: TRBD1
J gene: TRBJ2-2
CDR3 length: 16
clone size: few
V gene: TRBV7-2
CDR3 DNA: TGTGCCAGCAGCCAAGGGACAGGGGGGAAAACCGGGGAGCTGTTTTTT
CDR3 protein: CASSQGTGGKTGELFF

D gene: .
J gene: TRBJ1-1
CDR3 length: 14
clone size: .
V gene: TRBV7-9
CDR3 DNA: TGTGCCAGCAGCTCTCCGGGTCCGACCACTGAAGCTTTCTTT
CDR3 protein: CASSSPGPTTEAFF

D gene: .
J gene: TRBJ2-6
CDR3 length: 16
clone size: .
V gene: TRBV27
CDR3 DNA: TGTGCCAGCAGTTTAGGGTGGGGATCTGGGGCCAACGTCCTGACTTTC
CDR3 protein: CASSLGWGSGANVLTF

D gene: .
J gene: TRBJ1-2
CDR3 length: 14
clone size: few
V gene: TRBV6-5
CDR3 DNA: TGTGCCAGCAGTTACTCCGGCAGGGCAGGCGGCTACACCTTC
CDR3 protein: CASSYSGRAGGYTF

D gene: .
J gene: TRBJ1-5
CDR3 length: 14
clone size: .
V gene: TRBV20-1
CDR3 DNA: TGCAGTGCAACGCACAGGGTTAGCAATCAGCCCCAGCATTTT
CDR3 protein: CSATHRVSNQPQHF

D gene: TRBD1
J gene: TRBJ2-5
CDR3 length: 16
clone size: .
V gene: TRBV11-2
CDR3 DNA: TGTGCCAGCAGCCCAGGTCCCCACAGGGGGCTTGAGACCCAGTACTTC
CDR3 protein: CASSPGPHRGLETQYF

D gene: .
J gene: TRBJ1-2
CDR3 length: 17
clone size: .
V gene: TRBV6-6
CDR3 DNA: TGTGCCAGCACCAACGCACCCCTCCGGGGGCGTAACTATGGCTACACCTTC
CDR3 protein: CASTNAPLRGRNYGYTF

D gene: TRBD1
J gene: TRBJ1-2
CDR3 length: 15
clone size: few
V gene: TRBV7-2
CDR3 DNA: TGTGCCAGCAGCTCCACGACAGGGTCCTTAAGGGGCTACACCTTC
CDR3 protein: CASSSTTGSLRGYTF

D gene: .
J gene: TRBJ1-1
CDR3 length: 14
clone size: .
V gene: TRBV7-9
CDR3 DNA: TGTGCCAGCAGCTTAGTCCCCGCGAACACTGAAGCTTTCTTT
CDR3 protein: CASSLVPANTEAFF

D gene: TRBD1
J gene: TRBJ1-6
CDR3 length: 14
clone size: .
V gene: TRBV6-6
CDR3 DNA: TGTGCCAGCAGCCTTACAGGGGAAGGGTCACCCCTCCACTTT
CDR3 protein: CASSLTGEGSPLHF

D gene: .
J gene: TRBJ2-1
CDR3 length: 15
clone size: few
V gene: TRBV27
CDR3 DNA: TGTGCCAGCAGTCTAGGACTGAGCTCCTACAATGAGCAGTTCTTC
CDR3 protein: CASSLGLSSYNEQFF

D gene: TRBD2
J gene: TRBJ2-3
CDR3 length: 16
clone size: .
V gene: TRBV7-3
CDR3 DNA: TGTGCCAGCAGCCTAGGGACTAGAATTGGCACAGATACGCAGTATTTT
CDR3 protein: CASSLGTRIGTDTQYF

D gene: .
J gene: TRBJ1-1
CDR3 length: 12
clone size: .
V gene: TRBV30
CDR3 DNA: TGTGCCTGGGCGGACAGTAAGACTGAAGCTTTCTTT
CDR3 protein: CAWADSKTEAFF

D gene: .
J gene: TRBJ2-1
CDR3 length: 15
clone size: .
V gene: TRBV20-1
CDR3 DNA: TGCAGTGCCGCCCTAAGGAGGGGGTCCTACAATGAGCAGTTCTTC
CDR3 protein: CSAALRRGSYNEQFF

D gene: .
J gene: TRBJ1-2
CDR3 length: 15
clone size: .
V gene: TRBV5-6
CDR3 DNA: TGTGCCAGCAGCCAGTGGATCAGGGGATCCTATGGCTACACCTTC
CDR3 protein: CASSQWIRGSYGYTF

D gene: .
J gene: TRBJ1-1
CDR3 length: 14
clone size: .
V gene: TRBV4-1
CDR3 DNA: TGTGCCAGCAGCCGGGGGGGAGGGGACACTGAAGCTTTCTTT
CDR3 protein: CASSRGGGDTEAFF

D gene: .
J gene: TRBJ1-3
CDR3 length: 16
clone size: .
V gene: TRBV19
CDR3 DNA: TGTGCCAGTACCCCTCGGGACGTGAGCTCTGGAAACACCATATATTTT
CDR3 protein: CASTPRDVSSGNTIYF

D gene: .
J gene: TRBJ1-6
CDR3 length: 18
clone size: .
V gene: TRBV19
CDR3 DNA: TGTGCCAGTAGTATCAAAGGCCGCGGCAAAGGGCGGGGTTCACCCCTCCACTTT
CDR3 protein: CASSIKGRGKGRGSPLHF